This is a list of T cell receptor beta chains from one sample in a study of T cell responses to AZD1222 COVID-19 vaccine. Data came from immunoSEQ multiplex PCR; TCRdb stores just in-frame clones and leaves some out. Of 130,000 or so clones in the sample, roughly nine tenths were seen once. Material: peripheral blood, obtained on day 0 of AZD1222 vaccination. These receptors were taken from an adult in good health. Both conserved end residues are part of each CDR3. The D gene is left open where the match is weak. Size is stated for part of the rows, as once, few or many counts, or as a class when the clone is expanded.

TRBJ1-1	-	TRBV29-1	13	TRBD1	TGCAGCGCCACCGGGACAGGGTGGACTGAAGCTTTCTTT	CSATGTGWTEAFF
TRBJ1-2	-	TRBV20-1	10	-	TGCAGTGCTAGTAACTATGGCTACACCTTC	CSASNYGYTF
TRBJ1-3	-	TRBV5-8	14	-	TGTGCCAGCAGCTTGAGTTTCTCTGGAAACACCATATATTTT	CASSLSFSGNTIYF
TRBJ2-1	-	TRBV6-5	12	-	TGTGCCAGCAGACCCCTTGGGGGGGAGCAGTTCTTC	CASRPLGGEQFF
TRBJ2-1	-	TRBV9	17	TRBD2	TGTGCCAGCAGCGTAGGAGGACTAGCGGGAGGAGGCAATGAGCAGTTCTTC	CASSVGGLAGGGNEQFF
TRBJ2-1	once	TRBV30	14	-	TGTGCCTGGAGTGTCCCAGGAGGTGTGGGTGAGCAGTTCTTC	CAWSVPGGVGEQFF
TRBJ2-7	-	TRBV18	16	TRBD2	TGTGCCAGCTCACCCCCTAGCGGGGGAATTTCCTACGAGCAGTACTTC	CASSPPSGGISYEQYF
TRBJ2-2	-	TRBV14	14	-	TGTGCCAGCAGCCAATTGCGCAGCCGCGGGGAGCTGTTTTTT	CASSQLRSRGELFF
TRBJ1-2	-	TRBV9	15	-	TGTGCCAGCAGCGGAGGAGGATGGACAGCGAGAGGCTACACCTTC	CASSGGGWTARGYTF
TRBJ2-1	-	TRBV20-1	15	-	TGCAGTGCTAGTGGGGGACAAATCTCCTACAATGAGCAGTTCTTC	CSASGGQISYNEQFF
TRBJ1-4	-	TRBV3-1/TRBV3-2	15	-	TGTGCCAGCAGCCAAGGAGGGACTAAGGGTGAAAAACTGTTTTTT	CASSQGGTKGEKLFF